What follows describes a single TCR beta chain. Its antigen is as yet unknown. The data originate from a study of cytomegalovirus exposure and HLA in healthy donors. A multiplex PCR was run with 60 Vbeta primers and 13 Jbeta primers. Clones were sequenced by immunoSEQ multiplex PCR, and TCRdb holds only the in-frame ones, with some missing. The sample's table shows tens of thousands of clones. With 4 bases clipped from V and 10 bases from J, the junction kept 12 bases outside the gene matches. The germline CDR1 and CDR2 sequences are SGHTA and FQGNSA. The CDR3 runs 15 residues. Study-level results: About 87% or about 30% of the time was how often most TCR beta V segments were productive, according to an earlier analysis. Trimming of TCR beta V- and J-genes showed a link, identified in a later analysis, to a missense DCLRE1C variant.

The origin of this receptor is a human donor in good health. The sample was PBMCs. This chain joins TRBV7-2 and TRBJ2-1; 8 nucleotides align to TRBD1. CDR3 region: CASSSRPDRGREQFF. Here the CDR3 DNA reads TGTGCCAGCAGCTCCCGCCCTGACAGGGGAAGGGAGCAGTTCTTC.